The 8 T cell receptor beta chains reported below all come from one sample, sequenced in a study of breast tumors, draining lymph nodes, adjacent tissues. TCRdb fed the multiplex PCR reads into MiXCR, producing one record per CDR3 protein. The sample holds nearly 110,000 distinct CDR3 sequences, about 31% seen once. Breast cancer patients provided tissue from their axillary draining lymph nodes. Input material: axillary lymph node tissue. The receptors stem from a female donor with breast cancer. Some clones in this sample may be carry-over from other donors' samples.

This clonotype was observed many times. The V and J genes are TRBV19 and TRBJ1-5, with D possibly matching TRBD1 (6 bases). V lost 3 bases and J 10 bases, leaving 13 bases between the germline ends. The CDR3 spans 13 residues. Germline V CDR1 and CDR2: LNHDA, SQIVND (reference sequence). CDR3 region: CASSITGSIPQHF. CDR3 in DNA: TGTGCCAGTAGTATTACAGGGAGCATCCCCCAGCATTTT.

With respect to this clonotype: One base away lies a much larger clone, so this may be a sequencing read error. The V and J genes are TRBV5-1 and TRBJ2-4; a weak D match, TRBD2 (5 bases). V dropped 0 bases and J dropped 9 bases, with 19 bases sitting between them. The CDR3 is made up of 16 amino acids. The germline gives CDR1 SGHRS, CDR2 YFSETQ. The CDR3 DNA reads TGCGCCAGCAGCTTGGTACGGGGTGGGGAGAGAAGCATTCAGTACTTC. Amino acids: CASSLVRGGERSIQYF.

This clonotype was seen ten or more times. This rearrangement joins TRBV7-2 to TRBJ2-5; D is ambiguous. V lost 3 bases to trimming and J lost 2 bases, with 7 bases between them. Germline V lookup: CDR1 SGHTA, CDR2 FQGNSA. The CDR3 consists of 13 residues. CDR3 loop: CASSFLGQETQYF. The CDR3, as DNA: TGTGCCAGCAGCTTCCTAGGTCAAGAGACCCAGTACTTC.

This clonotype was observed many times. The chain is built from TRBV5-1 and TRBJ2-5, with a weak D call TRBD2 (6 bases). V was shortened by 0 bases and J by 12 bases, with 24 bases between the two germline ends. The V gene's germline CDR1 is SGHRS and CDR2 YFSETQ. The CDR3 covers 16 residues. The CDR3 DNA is TGCGCCAGCAGCTTGGGGGCCGGCGGACTACGGGACCCTAAGTACTTC. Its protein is CASSLGAGGLRDPKYF.

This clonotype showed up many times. DNA for the CDR3: TGCAGCGTTGTCGGTCAGGGAAAGTTCTTC. Residues: CSVVGQGKFF. The chain carries TRBV29-1 and TRBJ2-1; D is possibly TRBD1 (5 bases). This CDR3 has 10 amino acids. Germline-derived CDR1 and CDR2 are SQVTM and ANQGSEA. V dropped 4 bases and J dropped 14 bases, with 12 bases sitting between them.

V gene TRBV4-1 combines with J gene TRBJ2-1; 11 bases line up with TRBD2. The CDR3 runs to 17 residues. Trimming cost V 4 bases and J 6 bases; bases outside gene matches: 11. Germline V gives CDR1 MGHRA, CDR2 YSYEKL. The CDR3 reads CASSPRTSGRGGNEQFF. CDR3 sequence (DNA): TGCGCCAGCAGCCCCAGAACTAGCGGGAGAGGTGGCAATGAGCAGTTCTTC.

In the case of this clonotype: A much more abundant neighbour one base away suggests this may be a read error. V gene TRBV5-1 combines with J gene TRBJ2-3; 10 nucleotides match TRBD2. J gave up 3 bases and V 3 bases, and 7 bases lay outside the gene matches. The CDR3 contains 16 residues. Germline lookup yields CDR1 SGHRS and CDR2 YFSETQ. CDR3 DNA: TGCGCCAGCAGCTCCCCTAGCGGGGGAAGTACAGATACGCAGTATTTT. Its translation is CASSSPSGGSTDTQYF. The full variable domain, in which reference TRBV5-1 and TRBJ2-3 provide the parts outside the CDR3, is KAGVTQTPRYLIKTRGQQVTLSCSPISGHRSVSWYQQTPGQGLQFLFEYFSETQRNKGNFPGRFSGRQFSNSRSEMNVSTLELGDSALYLCASSSPSGGSTDTQYFGPGTRLTVL.

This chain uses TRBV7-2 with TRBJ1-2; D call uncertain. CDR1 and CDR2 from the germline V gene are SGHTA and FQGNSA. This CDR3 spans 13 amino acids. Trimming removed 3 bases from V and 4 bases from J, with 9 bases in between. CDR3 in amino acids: CASSLGKGYGYTF. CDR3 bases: TGTGCCAGCAGCTTGGGCAAAGGCTATGGCTACACCTTC. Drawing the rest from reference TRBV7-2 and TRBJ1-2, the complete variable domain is GAGVSQSPSNKVTEKGKDVELRCDPISGHTALYWYRQSLGQGLEFLIYFQGNSAPDKSGLPSDRFSAERTGGSVSTLTIQRTQQEDSAVYLCASSLGKGYGYTFGSGTRLTVV.